Presented here are 22 T cell receptor beta chains from one specimen sequenced in a study of T cells in Graves' hyperthyroidism and ophthalmopathy. Amplified TCR beta CDR3 regions derived from RNA transcripts. Carried out on the TCR CDR3, a first-round RT-PCR used the HTBI primer set. A single record per CDR3 protein comes from TCRdb applying MiXCR to the multiplex PCR reads. The table includes under 300,000 distinct CDR3 sequences, roughly 15% detected once. The specimen sequenced was blood. These receptors were taken from a young woman with Graves' hyperthyroidism that later progressed to Graves' ophthalmopathy.

This clonotype has a count of ten or more. V gene TRBV7-2 combines with J gene TRBJ2-3; 11 bases fit TRBD2. The CDR3 sequence is 17 residues long. The ends lost 5 bases at V and 3 bases at J; junction bases unmatched: 10. The germline CDR1 and CDR2 sequences are SGHTA and FQGNSA. The CDR3, as DNA: TGTGCCAGCAGCGTCGGTCATAGCGGGAGGGTGACAGATACGCAGTATTTT. Its protein is CASSVGHSGRVTDTQYF.

The gene calls are TRBV6-2 or TRBV6-3 and TRBJ2-6; perhaps TRBD1 as D (6 bases). The CDR3 runs to 21 residues. The V and J ends lost 8 bases and 3 bases respectively, with 32 bases between them. Germline CDR1 and CDR2: MNHEY and SVGEGT. The CDR3: CASGIPSPAGQRPNGANVLTF. Here the CDR3 DNA reads TGTGCCAGCGGGATCCCTTCGCCGGCCGGACAGAGACCCAATGGGGCCAACGTCCTGACTTTC.

In its sample, this clonotype was seen many times. The chain is built from TRBV3-1 and TRBJ1-4, with TRBD1 identical over 10 bases. The germline V gene encodes CDR1 LGHDT and CDR2 YNNKEL (reference sequence). The CDR3 covers 15 residues. V lost 1 base to trimming and J lost 8 bases; unmatched junction nucleotides: 4. CDR3 sequence: CASSQGDRGREKLFF. The CDR3 DNA reads as TGTGCCAGCAGCCAAGGGGACAGGGGACGGGAAAAACTGTTTTTT.

The CDR3 loop is CASSSLPGGVSGELFF. CDR3 sequence (DNA): TGTGCCAGCAGCTCCCTACCGGGAGGAGTATCCGGGGAGCTGTTTTTT. The chain links TRBV7-3 to TRBJ2-2, with 7 bases that match TRBD2. Germline CDR1 reads SGHTA; CDR2 reads FQGTGA. V was clipped by 4 bases and J by 6 bases; unmatched bases: 11. The CDR3 has 16 amino acids.

This clonotype was counted a few times. This chain uses TRBV4-3 with TRBJ1-2; weak D call: TRBD1 (5 bases). Deletions cut 0 bases from V and 0 bases from J, with 11 bases between. The germline gives CDR1 LGHNA, CDR2 YSLEER. CDR3 size: 16 residues. Here the CDR3 DNA reads TGCGCCAGCAGCCAAGATTACAGGCCAGCTAACTATGGCTACACCTTC. The encoded protein is CASSQDYRPANYGYTF.

This clonotype has ten or more counts. This rearrangement joins TRBV5-1 to TRBJ1-2, with D tentatively TRBD1 (5 bases). The germline CDR1 and CDR2 sequences are SGHRS and YFSETQ. Trimming removed 0 bases at V and 8 bases at J, with 17 bases between. The length of the CDR3 is 15 residues. CDR3 DNA sequence: TGCGCCAGCAGCTTGGGTACCAGGGAGAGTGAGGGCTACACCTTC. As protein: CASSLGTRESEGYTF. Using reference TRBV5-1 and TRBJ1-2 for the parts outside the CDR3, the full variable domain is KAGVTQTPRYLIKTRGQQVTLSCSPISGHRSVSWYQQTPGQGLQFLFEYFSETQRNKGNFPGRFSGRQFSNSRSEMNVSTLELGDSALYLCASSLGTRESEGYTFGSGTRLTVV.

V and J are TRBV4-2 and TRBJ1-3, with TRBD1 matching 7 bases. This CDR3 region has 16 residues. Trimming cost V 2 bases and J 7 bases; bases outside gene matches: 11. The germline gives CDR1 LGHNA, CDR2 YNFKEQ. This chain's CDR3 is CASSQSTGAPGNTIYF. The CDR3 DNA follows: TGTGCCAGCAGCCAATCTACAGGGGCGCCAGGCAACACCATATATTTT.

This clonotype was counted ten times or more. This chain uses TRBV2 with TRBJ2-7; D might be TRBD1 (5 bases). The CDR3 is 14 residues long. V was trimmed by 6 bases and J by 5 bases, leaving 17 bases between them. Germline lookup yields CDR1 SNHLY and CDR2 FYNNEI. CDR3 residues: CASSALFQGNEQYF. Here the CDR3 DNA reads TGTGCCAGCAGCGCACTTTTCCAGGGTAACGAGCAGTACTTC.

This clonotype was observed many times. This sequence joins TRBV6-2 or TRBV6-3 and TRBJ2-7; D is perhaps TRBD1 (6 bases). CDR3 length: 15 residues. In germline, CDR1 is MNHEY, CDR2 SVGEGT. The V and J ends lost 2 bases and 4 bases respectively, with 15 bases between them. This CDR3 reads CASSYDRFFEYEQYF. The CDR3 bases are TGTGCCAGCAGTTACGACAGGTTCTTTGAGTACGAGCAGTACTTC.

This clonotype was picked up many times. The chain links TRBV20-1 to TRBJ2-1, with TRBD2 matching 7 bases. The CDR3 runs to 16 residues. The germline V gene has CDR1 DFQATT and CDR2 SNEGSKA (reference sequence). Trimming at V came to 1 base and at J to 9 bases, leaving 15 bases not matched to a gene. CDR3: CSARVVGQIWGGEQFF. As DNA, the CDR3 is TGCAGTGCTAGAGTGGTGGGTCAAATATGGGGGGGTGAGCAGTTCTTC.

This clonotype was recorded at least ten times. V is TRBV7-8 and J is TRBJ2-7, with D maybe TRBD1 (5 bases). In germline, CDR1 is SGHVS, CDR2 FQNEAQ. V was shortened by 1 base and J by 1 base, with 23 bases between the two germline ends. The length of the CDR3 is 19 residues. CDR3 protein: CASSLGWARHRIFSYEQYF. CDR3 DNA: TGTGCCAGCAGCTTAGGCTGGGCTCGGCACAGGATATTTTCCTACGAGCAGTACTTC.

This clonotype was seen at least ten times. V gene TRBV12-3 or TRBV12-4 combines with J gene TRBJ2-7; 10 nucleotides match TRBD1. The trim removed 2 bases at V and 7 bases at J, leaving 5 bases unmatched. CDR3 length equals 14 residues. The CDR3 nucleotides are TGTGCCAGCAGTTTAAGGGACAGGGGAGGTGAGCAGTACTTC. Amino acids: CASSLRDRGGEQYF.

The rearrangement links TRBV2 to TRBJ2-5; D possibly corresponds to TRBD1 (6 bases). Germline CDR1 reads SNHLY; CDR2 reads FYNNEI. The CDR3 has 16 amino acids. Trimming pared 2 bases from V and 1 base from J, leaving 14 bases between. DNA for the CDR3: TGTGCCAGCAGTGAACGGGAAGGGACACTCCAAGAGACCCAGTACTTC. Translated: CASSEREGTLQETQYF.

This clonotype was detected ten times or more. The chain employs TRBV11-1 and TRBJ2-7; D is perhaps TRBD1 (5 bases). The CDR3 is made up of 14 amino acids. Germline CDR1 and CDR2: SGHAT and FQDESV (reference sequence). Deletions cut 4 bases from V and 3 bases from J, with 13 bases between. The CDR3 loop reads CASSYRQKGYEQYF. CDR3 sequence (DNA): TGTGCCAGCAGCTACCGACAGAAGGGCTACGAGCAGTACTTC.

Many counts were recorded for this clonotype. The chain couples TRBV27 to TRBJ2-7; TRBD1 agrees at 10 bases. J lost 9 bases, V lost 5 bases, and 10 bases had no gene match. The CDR3 has 14 residues. The V gene's germline CDR1 is MNHEY and CDR2 SMNVEV (reference sequence). The CDR3 spells CASSPLTGGLGQYF. DNA for the CDR3: TGTGCCAGCAGTCCCTTGACAGGGGGCCTTGGGCAGTACTTC.

There are many counts of this clonotype. V is TRBV15 and J is TRBJ2-7, with TRBD2 matching over 9 bases. The CDR3 is made up of 16 amino acids. Germline CDR1 and CDR2: LNHNV and YYDKDF (reference sequence). V dropped 0 bases and J dropped 1; count of bases not matched to a gene: 4. The CDR3 spells CATSRDLSGGSYEQYF. Written as DNA, the CDR3 is TGTGCCACCAGCAGAGATTTGAGCGGGGGGTCCTACGAGCAGTACTTC. Together with reference TRBV15 and TRBJ2-7, the CDR3 gives the full variable domain: DAMVIQNPRYQVTQFGKPVTLSCSQTLNHNVMYWYQQKSSQAPKLLFHYYDKDFNNEADTPDNFQSRRPNTSFCFLDIRSPGLGDTAMYLCATSRDLSGGSYEQYFGPGTRLTVT.

This clonotype came up many times. The chain combines TRBV24-1 with TRBJ2-5; D might be TRBD1 (6 bases). From germline, CDR1 is KGHDR and CDR2 SFDVKD. The ends were cut back, 2 bases at V and 5 bases at J, with 11 bases in the middle. The CDR3 loop spans 14 amino acids. The CDR3: CATSDSMDSETQYF. CDR3 in DNA: TGTGCCACCAGTGATTCCATGGACAGCGAGACCCAGTACTTC.

This clonotype was detected ten times or more. The rearrangement uses TRBV28 and TRBJ2-1; TRBD2 agrees at 8 bases. Looked up from germline, CDR1 is MDHEN and CDR2 is SYDVKM. V was clipped by 2 bases and J by 7 bases; unmatched bases: 4. The CDR3 has 14 residues. The CDR3 spells CASSLPGGGNEQFF. For the CDR3, the DNA is TGTGCCAGCAGTTTACCGGGAGGGGGGAATGAGCAGTTCTTC.

The V call is TRBV29-1, the J call TRBJ2-3; the D is unclear. V lost 4 bases to trimming and J lost 3 bases, with 8 bases between them. CDR3 length: 12 amino acids. The germline gives CDR1 SQVTM, CDR2 ANQGSEA. CDR3 residues: CSVVYGTDTQYF. CDR3 DNA: TGCAGCGTTGTATACGGAACAGATACGCAGTATTTT.

The table lists this clonotype with many counts. The chain links TRBV7-8 to TRBJ2-3; D is perhaps TRBD2 (7 bases). V gave up 5 bases and J gave up 5 bases, with 17 bases separating them. CDR1 SGHVS and CDR2 FQNEAQ come from the germline V gene. The CDR3 has 15 amino acids. The CDR3 DNA follows: TGTGCCAGCAGCACCACCGGGGGGCCGATAGATACGCAGTATTTT. Translation gives CASSTTGGPIDTQYF.

Ten or more counts support this clonotype. The V and J genes are TRBV28 and TRBJ2-5; 7 bases are a match to TRBD1. The CDR3 spans 12 residues. Germline V gene data show CDR1 as MDHEN and CDR2 as SYDVKM. V shed 8 bases and J 5 bases; nucleotides not matched to a gene: 5. CDR3 DNA: TGTGCCAGCTGGGGGACAGCCGAGACCCAGTACTTC. Translating it yields CASWGTAETQYF.

Ten or more counts support this clonotype. The genes are TRBV20-1 and TRBJ2-2, with a tentative D call TRBD2 (6 bases). Germline CDR1 reads DFQATT; CDR2 reads SNEGSKA (reference sequence). Between the trimmed V and J ends, which lost 5 bases and 2 bases, there was a span of 12 bases. There are 14 residues in the CDR3. The CDR3 DNA follows: TGCAGTGCTTTAGGGACTTCCAACACCGGGGAGCTGTTTTTT. Its protein product is CSALGTSNTGELFF.